These T cell receptor beta chains were read from a single sample in a study of beta chain features in type 1 diabetes. Only in-frame clones appear in the TCRdb table, and some are missing; sequencing was by immunoSEQ multiplex PCR. Of 300,000 or so clones in the sample, roughly 8.8% are singletons; the top ten hold 0.95% to 1.1%. Sequenced: central memory CD4+ T cells from blood. The receptors stem from a man under 40 with type 1 diabetes. The CDR3 runs from the conserved cysteine through the conserved F or W. The D gene is left open where the match is weak. Size tells how often a clone was seen (once, few, many) or the class of an expanded clone, and some rows leave it out.

TRBJ2-1 many TRBV7-9 TRBD2 CASSLLAAEQFF TGTGCCAGCAGCTTACTAGCGGCTGAGCAGTTCTTC
TRBJ2-5 - TRBV6-5 TRBD1 CASSAQTGDRETQYF TGTGCCAGCAGTGCTCAAACAGGGGACCGAGAGACCCAGTACTTC
TRBJ1-1 - TRBV7-6 - CASSSGEKLEAFF TGTGCCAGCAGCTCCGGGGAGAAGCTTGAAGCTTTCTTT
TRBJ2-5 - TRBV5-1 TRBD1 CASSLVGQYMETQYF TGCGCCAGCAGCTTAGTGGGACAGTACATGGAGACCCAGTACTTC
TRBJ1-1 few TRBV5-1 - CASSLAGAGRMNTEAFF TGCGCCAGCAGCTTGGCGGGGGCGGGTCGGATGAACACTGAAGCTTTCTTT
TRBJ2-1 few TRBV2 TRBD1 CASSPRDRGLNEQFF TGTGCCAGCAGTCCCCGGGACAGGGGGTTAAATGAGCAGTTCTTC
TRBJ1-1 - TRBV7-9 - CASSVGTGFQAFF TGTGCCAGCAGCGTAGGCACAGGGTTCCAAGCTTTCTTT
TRBJ2-6 - TRBV7-9 - CASTPSGANVLTF TGTGCCAGCACTCCTTCTGGGGCCAACGTCCTGACTTTC
TRBJ2-7 few TRBV15 - CATSRDSYEQYF TGTGCCACCAGCAGGGATAGCTACGAGCAGTACTTC
TRBJ2-5 - TRBV5-1 - CASSLTGVQRETQYF TGCGCCAGCAGCCTTACGGGGGTACAGCGGGAGACCCAGTACTTC
TRBJ1-2 - TRBV2 - CASSTQRQGNGYTF TGTGCCAGCAGTACCCAACGGCAGGGGAATGGCTACACCTTC
TRBJ2-3 few TRBV7-2 TRBD1 CASSLSGGQTGDTQYF TGTGCCAGCAGCTTAAGTGGGGGACAGACGGGAGATACGCAGTATTTT
TRBJ2-2 few TRBV7-2 - CASSSQGTGELFF TGTGCCAGCAGCTCACAGGGAACCGGGGAGCTGTTTTTT
TRBJ1-1 once TRBV14 TRBD1 CASSPRQGPNTEAFF TGTGCCAGCAGCCCCCGACAGGGGCCGAACACTGAAGCTTTCTTT
TRBJ2-1 - TRBV5-4 TRBD2 CASSVKNGLAGAGEQFF TGTGCCAGCAGCGTTAAGAATGGACTAGCGGGGGCGGGTGAGCAGTTCTTC